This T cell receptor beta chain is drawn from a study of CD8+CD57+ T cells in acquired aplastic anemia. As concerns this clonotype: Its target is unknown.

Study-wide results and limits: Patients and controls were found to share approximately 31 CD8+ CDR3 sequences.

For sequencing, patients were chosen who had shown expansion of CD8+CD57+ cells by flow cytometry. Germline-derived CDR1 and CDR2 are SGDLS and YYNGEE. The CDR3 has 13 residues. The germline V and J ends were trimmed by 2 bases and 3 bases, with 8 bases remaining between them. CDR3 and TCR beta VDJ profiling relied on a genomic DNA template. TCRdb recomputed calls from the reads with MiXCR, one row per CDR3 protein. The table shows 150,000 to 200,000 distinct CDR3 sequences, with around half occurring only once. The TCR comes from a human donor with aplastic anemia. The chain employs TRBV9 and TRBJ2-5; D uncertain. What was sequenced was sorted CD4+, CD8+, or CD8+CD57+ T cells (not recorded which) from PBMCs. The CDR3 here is CASSVRSEETQYF. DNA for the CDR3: TGTGCCAGCAGCGTTCGATCCGAAGAGACCCAGTACTTC. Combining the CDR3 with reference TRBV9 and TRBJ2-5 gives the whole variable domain DSGVTQTPKHLITATGQRVTLRCSPRSGDLSVYWYQQSLDQGLQFLIQYYNGEERAKGNILERFSAQQFPDLHSELNLSSLELGDSALYFCASSVRSEETQYFGPGTRLLVL.